This TCR beta chain derives from a study of CD8+CD57+ T cells in acquired aplastic anemia. This CDR3 has 15 amino acids. Germline values: CDR1 MNHNS, CDR2 SASEGT. J was trimmed by 4 bases and V by 6 bases; bases with no gene match: 7. The sequenced patients had an expansion of CD8+CD57+ cells seen by flow cytometry. Profiling of TCR beta VDJ combinations and CDR3 sequences used genomic DNA as template. Via MiXCR, TCRdb re-called the reads, giving one row per CDR3 protein. This table holds 150,000 to 180,000 distinct CDR3 sequences, 40% to 65% found once. The TCR originated in a human donor with aplastic anemia. Sequencing was carried out using sorted CD4+, CD8+, or CD8+CD57+ T cells (not recorded which) from PBMCs. The rearrangement joins TRBV6-1 to TRBJ2-1, with 9 bases fitting TRBD2. CDR3 residues: CASRLLSGGYNEQFF. The CDR3 DNA reads TGTGCCAGCAGACTCCTTAGCGGGGGATACAATGAGCAGTTCTTC.